Shown below are 21 T cell receptor beta chains from a single sample sequenced in a study of regulatory and conventional T cells in RAG deficiency. Clones were read by immunoSEQ multiplex PCR, and TCRdb kept only the in-frame ones, dropping some. The sample lists 34,000 or so clones; about 91% were seen once. These data were also reused for a study on regulatory T cells. That investigation notes: Primers: 52 TRBV forward and 13 TRBJ reverse.

Sequenced material: CD8+ T cells sorted from blood. These receptors were taken from a human donor in good health.

The rearrangement joins TRBV30 to TRBJ1-3, with 7 bases identical to TRBD1. The trim removed 2 bases at V and 2 bases at J, leaving 3 bases unmatched. CDR3 size: 14 residues. Germline CDR1 reads GTSNPN; CDR2 reads SVGIG (reference sequence). The CDR3 DNA reads TGTGCCTGGAGTACAGGGGTGGCTGGAAACACCATATATTTT. It is translated as CAWSTGVAGNTIYF.

The rearrangement joins TRBV5-6 to TRBJ1-1; 8 bases line up with TRBD1. Germline V gene data show CDR1 as SGHDT and CDR2 as YYEEEE. Trimming cost V 4 bases and J 1 base; bases outside gene matches: 6. The CDR3 spans 15 residues. CDR3 region: CASSRNRGWNTEAFF. The CDR3 DNA reads TGTGCCAGCAGCCGAAACAGGGGGTGGAACACTGAAGCTTTCTTT.

V gene TRBV6-1 combines with J gene TRBJ2-3, with D perhaps assigned TRBD1 or TRBD2 (5 bases each). Trimming left V 2 bases short and J 2 bases short, with 8 bases between. Germline CDR1 and CDR2: MNHNS and SASEGT. The CDR3 has 14 amino acids. The CDR3 nucleotides are TGTGCCAGCAGTGAATTGGGGGTCACAGATACGCAGTATTTT. Translating it yields CASSELGVTDTQYF.

The rearrangement joins TRBV5-6 to TRBJ1-6, with 7 bases identical to TRBD1. V gave up 3 bases and J gave up 0 bases; unmatched junction bases: 6. The CDR3 contains 17 residues. Germline values: CDR1 SGHDT, CDR2 YYEEEE. CDR3 in DNA: TGTGCCAGCAGCTCCGCAGGGGGAAGCTCCTATAATTCACCCCTCCACTTT. Residues: CASSSAGGSSYNSPLHF.

The chain carries TRBV6-1 and TRBJ1-2; D is possibly TRBD1 (6 bases). Germline CDR1 is MNHNS and CDR2 is SASEGT. The CDR3 spans 15 residues. V lost 3 bases to trimming and J lost 4 bases, with 15 bases between them. This chain's CDR3 is CASSDLWTEIYGYTF. CDR3 coding DNA: TGTGCCAGCAGTGATCTCTGGACAGAAATCTATGGCTACACCTTC.

This chain connects TRBV18 to TRBJ1-1; the D gene is possibly TRBD1 (6 bases). This CDR3 is 13 amino acids long. Germline V CDR1 and CDR2: KGHSH, LQKENI. V was pared by 2 bases and J by 7 bases, with 11 bases between. CDR3 residues: CASSPGQGLEAFF. CDR3 DNA sequence: TGTGCCAGCTCACCAGGGCAGGGGCTTGAAGCTTTCTTT.

The chain carries TRBV7-3 and TRBJ2-1, with D unresolved. V gave up 5 bases and J gave up 10 bases, with 15 bases separating them. This CDR3 region has 13 residues. CDR1 SGHTA and CDR2 FQGTGA come from the germline V gene. CDR3 region: CASSPAGVGEQFF. The DNA of the CDR3 is TGTGCCAGCAGCCCTGCTGGGGTGGGAGAGCAGTTCTTC.

CDR3 region: CASSEAWSGDEQYF. CDR3 sequence (DNA): TGTGCCAGCAGTGAAGCGTGGAGCGGGGACGAGCAGTACTTC. The chain employs TRBV2 and TRBJ2-7; 7 bases are shared with TRBD2. The CDR3 is made up of 14 amino acids. The ends lost 0 bases at V and 5 bases at J; junction bases unmatched: 4. The V gene's germline CDR1 is SNHLY and CDR2 FYNNEI.

The chain carries TRBV6-1 and TRBJ2-4; no firm D call. From germline, CDR1 is MNHNS and CDR2 SASEGT. The ends were cut back, 3 bases at V and 4 bases at J, with 13 bases in the middle. This CDR3 has 15 residues. The CDR3 spells CASSEAPAEKNIQYF. In nucleotides, the CDR3 is TGTGCCAGCAGTGAGGCACCCGCCGAAAAAAACATTCAGTACTTC.

V usage is TRBV5-1 and J usage is TRBJ2-3; a possible D gene is TRBD1 (5 bases). The ends were cut back, 4 bases at V and 2 bases at J, with 8 bases in the middle. The CDR3 sequence is 13 residues long. Germline V gives CDR1 SGHRS, CDR2 YFSETQ. As DNA, the CDR3 is TGCGCCAGCAGCGTGACAGTCACAGATACGCAGTATTTT. The encoded protein is CASSVTVTDTQYF.

In its sample, this clone was seen once. The V call is TRBV7-3, the J call TRBJ2-7; D might be TRBD1 (6 bases). Germline CDR1 is SGHTA and CDR2 is FQGTGA. The germline V and J ends were trimmed by 5 bases and 3 bases, with 17 bases remaining between them. The CDR3 is made up of 15 amino acids. The CDR3 DNA sequence: TGTGCCAGCAGCCCGGACCCGGGACAAATCTACGAGCAGTACTTC. Residues: CASSPDPGQIYEQYF.

The gene calls are TRBV6-1 and TRBJ1-5; the D is unclear. The CDR3 extends over 14 amino acids. CDR1 and CDR2 (germline): MNHNS, SASEGT. V was clipped by 5 bases and J by 5 bases, with 13 bases between them. Written as DNA, the CDR3 is TGTGCCAGCAGTTTAGGGAGGGCTTATCAGCCCCAGCATTTT. Amino acids: CASSLGRAYQPQHF.

The rearrangement joins TRBV7-2 to TRBJ2-5; tentatively, D is TRBD2 (6 bases). The CDR3 loop spans 17 amino acids. V was cut by 1 base and J by 2 bases, with 17 bases left in between. Germline V lookup: CDR1 SGHTA, CDR2 FQGNSA. The CDR3 region is CASSLGLVGGPQETQYF. DNA for the CDR3: TGTGCCAGCAGCTTAGGGTTGGTGGGGGGACCTCAAGAGACCCAGTACTTC.

The chain employs TRBV5-4 and TRBJ1-1; D gene unclear. V lost 4 bases, J lost 1 base, and 14 bases lay in between. The CDR3 has 15 residues. Germline V lookup: CDR1 SGHNT, CDR2 YYREEE (reference sequence). The CDR3 DNA is TGTGCCAGCAGCCCTGTCCGGCAGGCGAACACTGAAGCTTTCTTT. The encoded protein is CASSPVRQANTEAFF.

V gene TRBV5-6 combines with J gene TRBJ2-7, with 11 bases that match TRBD2. This CDR3 spans 14 amino acids. Germline V lookup: CDR1 SGHDT, CDR2 YYEEEE. Germline trimming cut 3 bases from V and 4 bases from J; bases unmatched to any gene: 3. The CDR3 loop reads CASSSGLAAYEQYF. CDR3 DNA: TGTGCCAGCAGCTCGGGACTAGCGGCGTACGAGCAGTACTTC.

V and J are TRBV5-1 and TRBJ1-2; 10 bases are a match to TRBD1. CDR3 size: 13 residues. The germline gives CDR1 SGHRS, CDR2 YFSETQ. The J segment lost 6 bases and the V segment lost 5 bases, leaving 4 bases of the junction unmatched. CDR3 loop: CASSRTGGDGYTF. The CDR3 nucleotides read TGCGCCAGCAGTAGGACAGGGGGAGATGGCTACACCTTC.

The V call is TRBV2, the J call TRBJ2-1, with D possibly matching TRBD2 (5 bases). CDR3 length: 17 amino acids. Trimming removed 4 bases from V and 2 bases from J, with 18 bases in between. Germline CDR1 is SNHLY and CDR2 is FYNNEI. The CDR3 loop reads CASSGRLSGGAYNEQFF. The CDR3 DNA sequence: TGTGCCAGCAGTGGGCGTCTGAGCGGAGGTGCCTACAATGAGCAGTTCTTC.

The chain combines TRBV19 with TRBJ1-1; TRBD1 agrees at 7 bases. With 5 bases clipped from V and 0 bases from J, the junction kept 6 bases outside the gene matches. This CDR3 region has 15 residues. The germline V gene encodes CDR1 LNHDA and CDR2 SQIVND (reference sequence). CDR3 bases: TGTGCCAGTAGTCTGGGACAGTTCATGAACACTGAAGCTTTCTTT. This encodes CASSLGQFMNTEAFF.

This chain connects TRBV9 to TRBJ1-3; weak D call: TRBD1 (5 bases). V lost 4 bases and J 0 bases, leaving 11 bases between the germline ends. Germline CDR1 reads SGDLS; CDR2 reads YYNGEE. This CDR3 contains 15 residues. The CDR3 sequence is CASSPGGSSGNTIYF. In DNA, the CDR3 is TGTGCCAGCAGCCCCGGGGGTTCCTCTGGAAACACCATATATTTT.

The gene calls are TRBV6-5 and TRBJ1-5, with a possible D match to TRBD1 (5 bases). The length of the CDR3 is 15 residues. Trimming removed 8 bases from V and 1 base from J, with 15 bases in between. The germline gives CDR1 MNHEY, CDR2 SVGAGI. The CDR3 DNA follows: TGTGCCAGCTTTCAGGTCAGGGACAGCAATCAGCCCCAGCATTTT. Translating gives CASFQVRDSNQPQHF.

The gene calls are TRBV5-4 and TRBJ2-7; the match to TRBD2 covers 7 bases. Germline trimming cut 4 bases from V and 4 bases from J; bases unmatched to any gene: 8. Germline CDR1 SGHNT, CDR2 YYREEE (reference sequence). The CDR3 runs to 14 residues. The CDR3 loop is CASSTAGLPYEQYF. For the CDR3, the DNA is TGTGCCAGCAGCACGGCGGGACTACCATACGAGCAGTACTTC. The full variable domain, its missing parts supplied by reference TRBV5-4 and TRBJ2-7, is ETGVTQSPTHLIKTRGQQVTLRCSSQSGHNTVSWYQQALGQGPQFIFQYYREEENGRGNFPPRFSGLQFPNYSSELNVNALELDDSALYLCASSTAGLPYEQYFGPGTRLTVT.